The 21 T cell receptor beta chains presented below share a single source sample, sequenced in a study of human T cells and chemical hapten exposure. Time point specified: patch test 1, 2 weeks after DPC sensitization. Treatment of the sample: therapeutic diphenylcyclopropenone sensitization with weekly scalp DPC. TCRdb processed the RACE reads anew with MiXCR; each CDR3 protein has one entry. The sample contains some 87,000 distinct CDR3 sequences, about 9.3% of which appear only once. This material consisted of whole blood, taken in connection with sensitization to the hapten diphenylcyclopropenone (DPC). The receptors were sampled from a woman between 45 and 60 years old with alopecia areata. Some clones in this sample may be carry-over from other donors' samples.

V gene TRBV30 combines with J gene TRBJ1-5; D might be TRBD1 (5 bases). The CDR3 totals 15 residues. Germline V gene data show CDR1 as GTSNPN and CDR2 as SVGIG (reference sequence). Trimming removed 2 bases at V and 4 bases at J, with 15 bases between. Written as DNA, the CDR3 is TGTGCCTGGAGTTATGGTGGCAGGGTGAATCAGCCCCAGCATTTT. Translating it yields CAWSYGGRVNQPQHF.

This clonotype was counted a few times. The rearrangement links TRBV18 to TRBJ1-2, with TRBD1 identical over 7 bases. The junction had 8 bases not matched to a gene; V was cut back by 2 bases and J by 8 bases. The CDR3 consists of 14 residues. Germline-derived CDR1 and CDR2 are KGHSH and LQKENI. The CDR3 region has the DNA TGTGCCAGCTCACCAGAAACAGGGGCACAGGGCTACACCTTC. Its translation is CASSPETGAQGYTF. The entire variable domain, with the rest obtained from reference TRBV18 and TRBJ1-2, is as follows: NAGVMQNPRHLVRRRGQEARLRCSPMKGHSHVYWYRQLPEEGLKFMVYLQKENIIDESGMPKERFSAEFPKEGPSILRIQQVVRGDSAAYFCASSPETGAQGYTFGSGTRLTVV.

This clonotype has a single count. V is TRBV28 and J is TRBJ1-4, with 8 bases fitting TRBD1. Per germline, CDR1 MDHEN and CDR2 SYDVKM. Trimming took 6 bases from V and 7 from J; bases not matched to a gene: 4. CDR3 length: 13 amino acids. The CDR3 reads CASRPGQGEKLFF. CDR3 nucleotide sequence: TGTGCCAGCAGACCCGGACAGGGTGAAAAACTGTTTTTT.

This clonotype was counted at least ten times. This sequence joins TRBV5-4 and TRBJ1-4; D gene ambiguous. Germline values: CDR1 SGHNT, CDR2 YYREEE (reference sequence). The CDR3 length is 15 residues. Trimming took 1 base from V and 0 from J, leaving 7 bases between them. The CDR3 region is CASSLTRATNEKLFF. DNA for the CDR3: TGTGCCAGCAGCTTGACGCGAGCAACTAATGAAAAACTGTTTTTT.

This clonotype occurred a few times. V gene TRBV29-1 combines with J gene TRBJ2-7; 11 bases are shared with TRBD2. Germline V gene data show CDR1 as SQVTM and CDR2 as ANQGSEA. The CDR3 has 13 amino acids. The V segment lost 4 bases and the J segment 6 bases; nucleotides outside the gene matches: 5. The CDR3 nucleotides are TGCAGCGTTGTGAGGCTAGCGGGAGGCGAGCAGTACTTC. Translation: CSVVRLAGGEQYF.

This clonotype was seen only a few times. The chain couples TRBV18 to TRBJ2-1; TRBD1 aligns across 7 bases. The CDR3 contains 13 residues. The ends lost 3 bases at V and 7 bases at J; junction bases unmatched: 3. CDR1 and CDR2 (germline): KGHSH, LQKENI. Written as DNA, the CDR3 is TGTGCCAGCTCACCGGGACAGCAGAATGAGCAGTTCTTC. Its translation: CASSPGQQNEQFF.

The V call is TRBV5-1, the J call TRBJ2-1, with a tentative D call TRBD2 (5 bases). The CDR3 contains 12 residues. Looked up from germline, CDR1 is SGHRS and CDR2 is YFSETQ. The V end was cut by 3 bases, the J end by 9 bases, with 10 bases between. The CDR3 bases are TGCGCCAGCAGCTATACTAGTACTGAGCAGTTCTTC. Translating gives CASSYTSTEQFF.

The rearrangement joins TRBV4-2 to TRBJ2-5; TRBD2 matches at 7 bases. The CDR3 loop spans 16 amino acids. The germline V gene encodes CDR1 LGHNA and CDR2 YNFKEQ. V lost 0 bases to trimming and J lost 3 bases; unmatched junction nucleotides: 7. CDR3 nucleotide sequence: TGTGCCAGCAGCCAAGACCCCGGACTAGGCAAAGAGACCCAGTACTTC. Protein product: CASSQDPGLGKETQYF.

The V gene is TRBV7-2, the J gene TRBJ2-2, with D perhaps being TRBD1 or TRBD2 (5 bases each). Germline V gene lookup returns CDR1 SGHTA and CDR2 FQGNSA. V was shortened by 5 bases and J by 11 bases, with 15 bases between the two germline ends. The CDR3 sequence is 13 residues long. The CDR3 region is CASSLTGTLELFF. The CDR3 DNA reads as TGTGCCAGCAGCCTGACCGGGACCCTCGAGCTGTTTTTT.

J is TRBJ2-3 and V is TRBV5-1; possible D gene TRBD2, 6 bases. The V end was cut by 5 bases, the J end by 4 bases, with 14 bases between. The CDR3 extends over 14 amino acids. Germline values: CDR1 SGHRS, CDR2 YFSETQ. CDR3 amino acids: CASSPGGGADTQYF. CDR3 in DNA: TGCGCCAGCAGTCCCGGGGGAGGCGCAGATACGCAGTATTTT.

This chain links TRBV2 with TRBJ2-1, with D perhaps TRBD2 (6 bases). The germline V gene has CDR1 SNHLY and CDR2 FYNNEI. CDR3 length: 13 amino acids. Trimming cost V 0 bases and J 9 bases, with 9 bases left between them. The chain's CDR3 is CASSEARGGEQFF. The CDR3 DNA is TGTGCCAGCAGTGAAGCGCGGGGTGGTGAGCAGTTCTTC.

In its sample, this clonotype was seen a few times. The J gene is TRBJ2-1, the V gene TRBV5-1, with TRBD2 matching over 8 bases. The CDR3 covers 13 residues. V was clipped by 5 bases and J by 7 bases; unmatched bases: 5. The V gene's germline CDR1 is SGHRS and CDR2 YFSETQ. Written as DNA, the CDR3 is TGCGCCAGCAGAGCGGGAGTCGCAAATGAGCAGTTCTTC. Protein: CASRAGVANEQFF.

CDR3 sequence: CASRGNQPQHF. CDR3 coding DNA: TGTGCCAGCAGGGGCAATCAGCCCCAGCATTTT. This chain connects TRBV28 to TRBJ1-5; D is unresolved. V was shortened by 6 bases and J by 2 bases, with 2 bases between the two germline ends. Germline CDR1 is MDHEN and CDR2 is SYDVKM. CDR3 length equals 11 residues.

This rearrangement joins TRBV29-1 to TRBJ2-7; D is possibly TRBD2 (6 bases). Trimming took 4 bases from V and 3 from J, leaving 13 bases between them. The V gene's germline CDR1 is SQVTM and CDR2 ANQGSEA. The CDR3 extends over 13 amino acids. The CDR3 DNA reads TGCAGCGTTGCGAGTAGCGGAGGCTACGAGCAGTACTTC. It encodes CSVASSGGYEQYF.

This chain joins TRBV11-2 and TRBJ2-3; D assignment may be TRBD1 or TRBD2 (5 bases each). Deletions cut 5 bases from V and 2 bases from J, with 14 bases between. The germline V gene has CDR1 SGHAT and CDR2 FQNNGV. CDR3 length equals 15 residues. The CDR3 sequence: CASSLRRDVTDTQYF. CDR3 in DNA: TGTGCCAGCAGCCTCCGCCGGGACGTCACAGATACGCAGTATTTT.

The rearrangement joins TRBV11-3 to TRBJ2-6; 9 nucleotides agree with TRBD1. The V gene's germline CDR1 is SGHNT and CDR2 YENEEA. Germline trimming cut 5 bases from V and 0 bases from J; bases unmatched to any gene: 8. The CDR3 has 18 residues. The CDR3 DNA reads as TGTGCCAGCAGCCCACCCGGGACAGGGTACTCTGGGGCCAACGTCCTGACTTTC. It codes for CASSPPGTGYSGANVLTF. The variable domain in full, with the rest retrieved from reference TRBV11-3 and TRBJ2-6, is EAGVVQSPRYKIIEKKQPVAFWCNPISGHNTLYWYLQNLGQGPELLIRYENEEAVDDSQLPKDRFSAERLKGVDSTLKIQPAELGDSAVYLCASSPPGTGYSGANVLTFGAGSRLTVL.

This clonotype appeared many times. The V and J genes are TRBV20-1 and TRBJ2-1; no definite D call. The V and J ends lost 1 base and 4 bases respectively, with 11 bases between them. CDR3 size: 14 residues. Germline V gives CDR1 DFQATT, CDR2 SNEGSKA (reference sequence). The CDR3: CSARGEGRYNEQFF. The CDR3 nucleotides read TGCAGTGCTAGAGGGGAAGGTCGGTACAATGAGCAGTTCTTC.

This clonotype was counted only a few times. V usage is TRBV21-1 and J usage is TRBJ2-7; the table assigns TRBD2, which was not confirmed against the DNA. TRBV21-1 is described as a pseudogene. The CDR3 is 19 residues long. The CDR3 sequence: CASSKWKGPTSGRFHEQYF. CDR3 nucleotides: TGTGCCAGCAGCAAATGGAAGGGGCCGACTAGCGGGAGGTTCCACGAGCAGTACTTC.

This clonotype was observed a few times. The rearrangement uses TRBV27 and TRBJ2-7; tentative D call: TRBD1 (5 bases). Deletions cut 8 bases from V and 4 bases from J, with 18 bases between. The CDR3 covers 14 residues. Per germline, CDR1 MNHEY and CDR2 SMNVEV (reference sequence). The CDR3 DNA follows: TGTGCCAGCGGTGGGCAACGACAGATTTACGAGCAGTACTTC. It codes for CASGGQRQIYEQYF.

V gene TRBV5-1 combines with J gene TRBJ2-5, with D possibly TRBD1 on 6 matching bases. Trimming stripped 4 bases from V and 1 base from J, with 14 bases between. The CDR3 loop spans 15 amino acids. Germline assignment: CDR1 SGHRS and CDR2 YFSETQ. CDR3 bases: TGCGCCAGCAGCCCCGGGACACTCGCCCAAGAGACCCAGTACTTC. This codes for CASSPGTLAQETQYF.

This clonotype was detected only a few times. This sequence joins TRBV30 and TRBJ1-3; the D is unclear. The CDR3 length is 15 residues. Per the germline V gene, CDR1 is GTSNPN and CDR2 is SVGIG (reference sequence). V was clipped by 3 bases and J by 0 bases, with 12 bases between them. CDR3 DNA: TGTGCCTGGAGCCCTCGGCGGAGCTCTGGAAACACCATATATTTT. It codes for CAWSPRRSSGNTIYF.